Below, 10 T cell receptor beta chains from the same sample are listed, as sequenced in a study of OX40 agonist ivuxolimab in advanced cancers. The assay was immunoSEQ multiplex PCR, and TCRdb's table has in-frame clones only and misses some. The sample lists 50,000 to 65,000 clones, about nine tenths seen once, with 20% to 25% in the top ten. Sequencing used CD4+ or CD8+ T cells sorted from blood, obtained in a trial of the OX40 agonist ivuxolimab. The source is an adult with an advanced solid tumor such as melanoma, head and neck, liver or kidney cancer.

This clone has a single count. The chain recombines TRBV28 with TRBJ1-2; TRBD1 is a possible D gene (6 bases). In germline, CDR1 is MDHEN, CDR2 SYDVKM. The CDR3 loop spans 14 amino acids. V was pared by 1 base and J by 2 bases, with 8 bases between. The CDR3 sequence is CASSLYQGNYGYTF. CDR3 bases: TGTGCCAGCAGTTTATATCAGGGGAACTATGGCTACACCTTC.

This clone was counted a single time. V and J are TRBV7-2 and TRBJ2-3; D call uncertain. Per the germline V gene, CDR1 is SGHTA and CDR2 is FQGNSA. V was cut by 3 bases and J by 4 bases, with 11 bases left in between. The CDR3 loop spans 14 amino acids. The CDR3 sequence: CASSFYGVADTQYF. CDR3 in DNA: TGTGCCAGCAGCTTCTACGGTGTGGCAGATACGCAGTATTTT.

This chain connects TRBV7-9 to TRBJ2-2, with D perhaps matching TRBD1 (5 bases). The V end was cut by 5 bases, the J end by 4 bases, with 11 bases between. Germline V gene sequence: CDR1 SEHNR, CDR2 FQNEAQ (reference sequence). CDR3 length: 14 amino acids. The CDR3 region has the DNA TGTGCCAGCAGCAAGCAGGGCCGCACCGGGGAGCTGTTTTTT. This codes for CASSKQGRTGELFF.

The CDR3 region has the DNA TGTGCCAGCAGTTATTCCGGGGTTTCCAATCAGCCCCAGCATTTT. Translated, it gives CASSYSGVSNQPQHF. The V gene is TRBV6-5, the J gene TRBJ1-5; D is unresolved. The germline CDR1 and CDR2 sequences are MNHEY and SVGAGI. The CDR3 contains 15 residues. Trimming cost V 3 bases and J 3 bases, with 12 bases left between them.

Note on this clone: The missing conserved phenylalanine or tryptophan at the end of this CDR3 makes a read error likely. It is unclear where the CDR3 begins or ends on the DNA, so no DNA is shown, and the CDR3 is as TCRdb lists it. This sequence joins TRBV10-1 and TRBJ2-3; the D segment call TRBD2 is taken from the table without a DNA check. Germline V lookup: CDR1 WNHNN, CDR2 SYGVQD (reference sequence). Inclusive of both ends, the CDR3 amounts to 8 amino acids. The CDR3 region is CASRFKSG.

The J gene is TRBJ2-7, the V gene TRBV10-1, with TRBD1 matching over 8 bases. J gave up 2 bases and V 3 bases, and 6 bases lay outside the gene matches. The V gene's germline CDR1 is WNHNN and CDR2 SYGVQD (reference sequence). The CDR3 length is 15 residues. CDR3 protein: CASSDDRGYPYEQYF. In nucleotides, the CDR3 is TGCGCCAGCAGTGACGACAGGGGATATCCCTACGAGCAGTACTTC.

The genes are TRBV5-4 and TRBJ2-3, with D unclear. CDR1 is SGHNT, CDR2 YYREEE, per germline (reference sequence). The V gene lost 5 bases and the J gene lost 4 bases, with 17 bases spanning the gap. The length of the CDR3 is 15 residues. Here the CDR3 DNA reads TGTGCCAGCAGTCAAAATTGGCTAGAACCAGATACGCAGTATTTT. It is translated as CASSQNWLEPDTQYF. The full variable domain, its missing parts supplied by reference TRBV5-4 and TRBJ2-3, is ETGVTQSPTHLIKTRGQQVTLRCSSQSGHNTVSWYQQALGQGPQFIFQYYREEENGRGNFPPRFSGLQFPNYSSELNVNALELDDSALYLCASSQNWLEPDTQYFGPGTRLTVL.

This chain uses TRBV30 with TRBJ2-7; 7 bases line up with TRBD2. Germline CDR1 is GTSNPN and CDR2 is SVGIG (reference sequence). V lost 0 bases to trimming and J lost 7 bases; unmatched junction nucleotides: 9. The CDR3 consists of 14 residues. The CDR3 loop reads CAWSVWDYTGEQYF. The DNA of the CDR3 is TGTGCCTGGAGTGTATGGGACTATACCGGAGAGCAGTACTTC. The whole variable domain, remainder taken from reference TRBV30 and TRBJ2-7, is SQTIHQWPATLVQPVGSPLSLECTVEGTSNPNLYWYRQAAGRGLQLLFYSVGIGQISSEVPQNLSASRPQDRQFILSSKKLLLSDSGFYLCAWSVWDYTGEQYFGPGTRLTVT.

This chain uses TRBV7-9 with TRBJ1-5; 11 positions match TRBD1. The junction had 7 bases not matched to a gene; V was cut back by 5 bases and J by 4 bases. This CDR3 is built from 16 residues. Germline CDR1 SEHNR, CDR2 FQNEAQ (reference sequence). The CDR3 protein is CASSAGTGGTNQPQHF. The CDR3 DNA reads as TGTGCCAGCAGCGCGGGGACAGGGGGTACTAATCAGCCCCAGCATTTT.

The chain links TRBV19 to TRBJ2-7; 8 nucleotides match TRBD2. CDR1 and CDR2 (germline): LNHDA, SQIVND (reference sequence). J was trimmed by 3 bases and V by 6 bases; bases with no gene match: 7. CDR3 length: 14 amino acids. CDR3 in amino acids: CASSVGLGDYEQYF. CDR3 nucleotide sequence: TGTGCCAGTAGCGTGGGACTAGGGGACTACGAGCAGTACTTC.